Listed here are 12 T cell receptor beta chains from one sample, sequenced in a study of naive and memory T cell subsets. Described treatment: skin biopsy from PPD injection site in Mantoux-positive individual. TCR cDNA received a 3' ligated oligonucleotide that carried a UMI. The SP2 primer and nested alpha and beta constant region primers amplified ligated cDNA in four rounds. TCRdb re-analysed the UMI-ligation and nested PCR reads in MiXCR, keeping a single row per CDR3 protein. This sample has more than 13,000 distinct CDR3 sequences, with around 5.2% found just once. The sequenced sample was skin, obtained from a tuberculin skin test site. The source is an adult in good health.

The table lists this clonotype with many counts. This rearrangement joins TRBV7-2 to TRBJ2-5, with 8 bases identical to TRBD2. The CDR3 sequence is 16 residues long. V lost 5 bases and J lost 4; bases outside the gene matches: 12. Looked up from germline, CDR1 is SGHTA and CDR2 is FQGNSA. DNA of the CDR3: TGTGCCAGCAGCCGTAGTGTAGGCGGGGGGCCAGAGACCCAGTACTTC. Translated: CASSRSVGGGPETQYF.

J is TRBJ1-2 and V is TRBV6-5; D is possibly TRBD1 (5 bases). Trimming took 0 bases from V and 4 from J, leaving 12 bases between them. This CDR3 comprises 15 residues. CDR1 is MNHEY and CDR2 is SVGAGI in the germline V gene. The CDR3 protein is CASSYSPTVSYGYTF. DNA of the CDR3: TGTGCCAGCAGTTACTCACCGACAGTAAGCTATGGCTACACCTTC.

The CDR3 spells CASTRQGLGTEAFF. The CDR3 DNA is TGCGCCAGCACGCGGCAGGGCTTGGGCACTGAAGCTTTCTTT. This rearrangement joins TRBV5-1 to TRBJ1-1, with D possibly matching TRBD1 (5 bases). CDR1 and CDR2 from the germline V gene are SGHRS and YFSETQ. Trimming removed 6 bases at V and 4 bases at J, with 16 bases between. CDR3 length equals 14 residues.

At least ten counts were recorded for this clonotype. The chain employs TRBV3-1 and TRBJ2-1; D is ambiguous. The CDR3 is 14 amino acids. Germline CDR1 LGHDT, CDR2 YNNKEL (reference sequence). The V end lost 3 bases, the J end lost 0 bases, and 6 bases lay between the germline ends. DNA for the CDR3: TGTGCCAGCAGCCACCGACTCTCCTACAATGAGCAGTTCTTC. Translation: CASSHRLSYNEQFF.

The chain employs TRBV2 and TRBJ2-1; D possibly corresponds to TRBD1 (6 bases). CDR3 length: 16 amino acids. CDR1 and CDR2 (germline): SNHLY, FYNNEI. V was shortened by 8 bases and J by 3 bases, with 20 bases between the two germline ends. This CDR3 reads CASRIAGAPGYNEQFF. The CDR3 DNA reads as TGTGCCAGCCGGATCGCAGGGGCGCCAGGCTACAATGAGCAGTTCTTC.

Within the sample, this clonotype is medium-sized. The chain is built from TRBV24-1 and TRBJ2-5; 9 bases agree with TRBD1. The CDR3 sequence is 14 residues long. Losses at the gene ends were 3 bases for V and 5 bases for J; bases not matched to a gene: 3. CDR1 KGHDR and CDR2 SFDVKD come from the germline V gene. The CDR3 protein is CATSDRDREETQYF. The CDR3, as DNA: TGTGCCACCAGTGATCGGGACAGGGAGGAGACCCAGTACTTC.

This clonotype was observed many times. V and J are TRBV12-3 or TRBV12-4 and TRBJ1-1; weak D call: TRBD1 (5 bases). The CDR3 has 12 residues. Trimming stripped 4 bases from V and 12 bases from J, with 15 bases between. CDR3 nucleotides: TGTGCCAGCAGTTCCGGGGCAGGGTTAACTTTCTTT. This gives the protein CASSSGAGLTFF.

This clonotype is medium-sized within its sample. V is TRBV3-1 and J is TRBJ1-2; no reliable D call. Germline V gene lookup returns CDR1 LGHDT and CDR2 YNNKEL (reference sequence). Trimming cost V 0 bases and J 8 bases, with 19 bases left between them. The length of the CDR3 is 16 residues. CDR3 sequence: CASSQDFVAENSGYTF. The DNA for the CDR3 is TGTGCCAGCAGCCAAGATTTCGTGGCCGAGAACTCCGGCTACACCTTC.

This clonotype was seen at least ten times. V gene TRBV4-2 combines with J gene TRBJ2-5; the D gene is possibly TRBD2 (7 bases). Germline V gene lookup returns CDR1 LGHNA and CDR2 YNFKEQ. This CDR3 has 16 residues. The ends were cut back, 4 bases at V and 2 bases at J, with 17 bases in the middle. CDR3 residues: CASSPDSGDLQETQYF. The CDR3 DNA reads TGTGCCAGCAGCCCGGACAGCGGGGATTTGCAAGAGACCCAGTACTTC.

Within the sample, this clonotype is medium-sized. J is TRBJ2-1 and V is TRBV18; TRBD2 aligns across 8 bases. The CDR3 is 15 residues long. J gave up 2 bases and V 6 bases, and 6 bases lay outside the gene matches. Germline CDR1 reads KGHSH; CDR2 reads LQKENI. DNA for the CDR3: TGTGCCAGCTCCCCGGGGGGGGCTGCCTACAATGAGCAGTTCTTC. Encoded protein: CASSPGGAAYNEQFF.

This clonotype was counted ten times or more. The V and J genes are TRBV27 and TRBJ1-5, with 9 nucleotides matching TRBD1. This CDR3 contains 15 residues. V was pared by 6 bases and J by 5 bases, with 8 bases of the junction left unmatched. CDR1 and CDR2 from the germline V gene are MNHEY and SMNVEV (reference sequence). This chain's CDR3 is CASRATGGAYQPQHF. CDR3 in DNA: TGTGCCAGCAGGGCTACAGGGGGCGCATATCAGCCCCAGCATTTT.

This clonotype has more than one count but fewer than ten. V is TRBV2 and J is TRBJ1-5; D gene unclear. The CDR3 consists of 13 residues. CDR1 and CDR2 (germline): SNHLY, FYNNEI. Deletions cut 1 base from V and 2 bases from J, with 3 bases between. The CDR3 is CASSEEGNQPQHF. In DNA form, the CDR3 reads TGTGCCAGCAGTGAAGAGGGCAATCAGCCCCAGCATTTT.